One and the same sample provided the 9 T cell receptor beta chains below, sequenced in a study of cytomegalovirus exposure and HLA in healthy donors. The PCR used 60 Vbeta and 13 Jbeta primers. Produced via immunoSEQ multiplex PCR; TCRdb's table is partial and in-frame only. This repertoire shows roughly 87,000 clones, 75% to 85% found once; its top ten account for around 15%. The source material was PBMCs. These receptor sequences come from a middle-aged woman in good health and CMV-seropositive.

On this clone: The same CDR3 is also encoded by other DNA sequences in this sample. V is TRBV9 and J is TRBJ2-7, with TRBD2 matching over 9 bases. The V gene end was trimmed by 0 bases and the J gene end by 0 bases; junction bases not matched to a gene: 1. The CDR3 contains 15 residues. Germline-derived CDR1 and CDR2 are SGDLS and YYNGEE. The chain's CDR3 is CASSVGSGSSYEQYF. The CDR3 nucleotides read TGTGCCAGCAGCGTAGGTAGCGGGAGCTCCTACGAGCAGTACTTC. The full variable domain, with the rest looked up from reference TRBV9 and TRBJ2-7, is DSGVTQTPKHLITATGQRVTLRCSPRSGDLSVYWYQQSLDQGLQFLIQYYNGEERAKGNILERFSAQQFPDLHSELNLSSLELGDSALYFCASSVGSGSSYEQYFGPGTRLTVT.

The V call is TRBV5-1, the J call TRBJ2-1; 9 nucleotides align to TRBD2. V gave up 2 bases and J gave up 8 bases; unmatched junction bases: 5. Germline CDR1 SGHRS, CDR2 YFSETQ. CDR3 size: 14 residues. The CDR3 DNA reads as TGCGCCAGCAGCTTCGCGGGAGGGCCGGATGAGCAGTTCTTC. Its translation is CASSFAGGPDEQFF.

This chain links TRBV9 with TRBJ1-1, with D possibly matching TRBD1 (6 bases). Germline CDR1 is SGDLS and CDR2 is YYNGEE. Trimming cost V 4 bases and J 8 bases, with 9 bases left between them. The CDR3 has 11 residues. In nucleotides, the CDR3 is TGTGCCAGCAGCTCCGGACAGGAAGCTTTCTTT. Amino acid sequence: CASSSGQEAFF.

The rearrangement links TRBV15 to TRBJ2-7, with D possibly being TRBD1 (5 bases). CDR1 LNHNV and CDR2 YYDKDF come from the germline V gene (reference sequence). The V end lost 1 base, the J end lost 6 bases, and 16 bases lay between the germline ends. CDR3 length: 15 amino acids. The CDR3 protein is CATSRGQWSSSEQYF. In DNA, the CDR3 is TGTGCCACCAGCAGAGGACAGTGGTCCTCTTCCGAGCAGTACTTC.

J is TRBJ2-3 and V is TRBV7-9; D is unclear. The V gene's germline CDR1 is SEHNR and CDR2 FQNEAQ (reference sequence). This CDR3 has 12 residues. The V end lost 4 bases, the J end lost 1 base, and 3 bases lay between the germline ends. CDR3 sequence (DNA): TGTGCCAGCAGCTCCGGCACAGATACGCAGTATTTT. The encoded protein is CASSSGTDTQYF. Full variable domain (rest looked up from reference TRBV7-9 and TRBJ2-3): DTGVSQNPRHKITKRGQNVTFRCDPISEHNRLYWYRQTLGQGPEFLTYFQNEAQLEKSRLLSDRFSAERPKGSFSTLEIQRTEQGDSAMYLCASSSGTDTQYFGPGTRLTVL.

This rearrangement joins TRBV27 to TRBJ1-2; 8 bases match TRBD1. J was trimmed by 0 bases and V by 8 bases; bases with no gene match: 11. CDR1 and CDR2 from the germline V gene are MNHEY and SMNVEV (reference sequence). This CDR3 region has 16 residues. CDR3 nucleotides: TGTGCCAGCGGCAAGAGGGACAGGTCAACTAACTATGGCTACACCTTC. Amino acids: CASGKRDRSTNYGYTF.

This clone was seen more than once but under ten times. The chain joins TRBV19 to TRBJ2-7; D gene ambiguous. The length of the CDR3 is 11 residues. The ends were cut back, 5 bases at V and 3 bases at J, with 5 bases in the middle. The V gene's germline CDR1 is LNHDA and CDR2 SQIVND (reference sequence). The CDR3 loop is CASSADYEQYF. The CDR3 coding sequence is TGTGCCAGTAGTGCAGACTACGAGCAGTACTTC. The whole variable domain, filled in from reference TRBV19 and TRBJ2-7, reads DGGITQSPKYLFRKEGQNVTLSCEQNLNHDAMYWYRQDPGQGLRLIYYSQIVNDFQKGDIAEGYSVSREKKESFPLTVTSAQKNPTAFYLCASSADYEQYFGPGTRLTVT.

CDR3 sequence (DNA): TGTGCCAGCAGCTTACGGGGGGACCTCACCGGGGAGCTGTTTTTT. This translates into CASSLRGDLTGELFF. The rearrangement links TRBV7-9 to TRBJ2-2; TRBD2 aligns across 7 bases. Germline V gene sequence: CDR1 SEHNR, CDR2 FQNEAQ (reference sequence). V lost 2 bases to trimming and J lost 4 bases; unmatched junction nucleotides: 4. The CDR3 is made up of 15 amino acids. The full variable domain, with the rest looked up from reference TRBV7-9 and TRBJ2-2, is DTGVSQNPRHKITKRGQNVTFRCDPISEHNRLYWYRQTLGQGPEFLTYFQNEAQLEKSRLLSDRFSAERPKGSFSTLEIQRTEQGDSAMYLCASSLRGDLTGELFFGEGSRLTVL.

V is TRBV18 and J is TRBJ1-2; 7 bases map to TRBD1. V lost 4 bases, J lost 10 bases, and 6 bases stayed unmatched. The germline CDR1 and CDR2 sequences are KGHSH and LQKENI. The CDR3 spans 12 residues. CDR3 DNA: TGTGCCAGCTCACAGGGGGCTCTTGACTACACCTTC. It encodes CASSQGALDYTF.